This T cell receptor beta chain was recovered during a study of CD8 T cells in ankylosing spondylitis. Regarding the study as a whole: Made up of 7 to 9 highly homologous variants, a TCR beta motif appeared characteristic of ankylosing spondylitis blood. Matched ankylosing spondylitis synovial fluid reportedly showed significant enrichment of disease-linked clones. Disease-linked clones displayed a CD8+ phenotype and appeared relatively rarely in peripheral blood.

TCRdb independently ran MiXCR on the 5' RACE reads; one entry per CDR3 protein. The sample includes approximately 220,000 distinct CDR3 sequences, approximately 16% of them seen just once. As for this clonotype: Its antigen is not identified.

Trimming took 5 bases from V and 0 from J; bases not matched to a gene: 7. Germline assignment: CDR1 SEHNR and CDR2 FQNEAQ (reference sequence). CDR3 length: 16 residues. This sequence was found in a male donor with ankylosing spondylitis. J is TRBJ2-7 and V is TRBV7-9; TRBD2 matches at 10 bases. The sample taken for sequencing was blood, either unsorted or a sorted T cell fraction (not recorded which). The DNA of the CDR3 is TGTGCCAGCAGCGAACTAGCGGGGTCGAGCTCCTACGAGCAGTACTTC. Translated, it gives CASSELAGSSSYEQYF. Combining the CDR3 with reference TRBV7-9 and TRBJ2-7 gives the whole variable domain DTGVSQNPRHKITKRGQNVTFRCDPISEHNRLYWYRQTLGQGPEFLTYFQNEAQLEKSRLLSDRFSAERPKGSFSTLEIQRTEQGDSAMYLCASSELAGSSSYEQYFGPGTRLTVT.